This TCR beta chain originates from a study of regulatory T cells in long-lasting Graves disease. As for time point: newly diagnosed GD, antithyroid drugs for less than 3 months. The TCR library was prepared using RNA isolated from PBMCs. CDR3-region Arm-PCR and iRepertoire HTBI primers produced the TCR beta libraries. TCRdb reprocessed the multiplex PCR reads with MiXCR, giving one entry per CDR3 protein. The sample holds hundreds of thousands of distinct CDR3 sequences, under 20% seen once. Trimming removed 3 bases from V and 1 base from J, with 9 bases in between. The V gene's germline CDR1 is SGHAT and CDR2 FQNNGV. The CDR3 spans 14 residues. These data were also filed under a second study, of T cells in Graves' hyperthyroidism and ophthalmopathy. In that study: First-round RT-PCR targeting the TCR CDR3 was performed with the HTBI primer set.

The clonotype was recovered from a woman in her twenties or thirties with Graves disease. V is TRBV11-2 and J is TRBJ1-1, with D unresolved. The sequenced sample was peripheral blood mononuclear cells (PBMCs), obtained at new diagnosis, from a patient treated with antithyroid drugs. CDR3 DNA sequence: TGTGCCAGCAGCTTCGACAACCGGAACACTGAAGCTTTCTTT. This sequence encodes CASSFDNRNTEAFF.